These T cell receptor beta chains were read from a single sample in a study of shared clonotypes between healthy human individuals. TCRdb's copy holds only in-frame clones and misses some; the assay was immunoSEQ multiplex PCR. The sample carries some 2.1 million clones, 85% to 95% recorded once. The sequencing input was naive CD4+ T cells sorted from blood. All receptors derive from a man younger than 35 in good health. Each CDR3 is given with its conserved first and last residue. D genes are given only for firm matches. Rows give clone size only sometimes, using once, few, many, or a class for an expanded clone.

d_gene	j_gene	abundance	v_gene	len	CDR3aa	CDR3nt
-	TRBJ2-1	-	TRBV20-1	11	CSASRGDEQFF	TGCAGTGCTAGCAGGGGGGATGAGCAGTTCTTC
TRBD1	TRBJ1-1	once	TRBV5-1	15	CASSPGDRDGTEAFF	TGCGCCAGCAGCCCAGGGGACAGGGATGGTACTGAAGCTTTCTTT
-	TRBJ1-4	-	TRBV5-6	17	CASSSAGTEATNEKLFF	TGTGCCAGCAGCTCGGCCGGGACGGAGGCAACTAATGAAAAACTGTTTTTT
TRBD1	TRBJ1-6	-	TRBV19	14	CASSIRGQNSPLHF	TGTGCCAGTAGTATCAGGGGGCAAAATTCACCCCTCCACTTT
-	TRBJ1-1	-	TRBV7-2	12	CASSYFNTEAFF	TGTGCCAGCAGCTATTTCAACACTGAAGCTTTCTTT
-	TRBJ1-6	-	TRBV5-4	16	CASSLGGVNSNSPLHF	TGTGCCAGCAGCTTGGGGGGGGTAAATTCAAATTCACCCCTCCACTTT
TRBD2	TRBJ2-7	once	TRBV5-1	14	CASTPPGGSYEQYF	TGCGCCAGCACCCCGCCAGGCGGGAGTTACGAGCAGTACTTC
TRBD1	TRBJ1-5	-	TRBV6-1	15	CASSPGQGANQPQHF	TGTGCCAGCAGCCCGGGACAGGGGGCAAATCAGCCCCAGCATTTT
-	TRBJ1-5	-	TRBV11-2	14	CASSSGLRAQPQHF	TGTGCCAGCAGCTCGGGTCTCCGGGCCCAGCCCCAGCATTTT
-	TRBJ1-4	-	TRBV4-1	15	CASSQGGSSTEKLFF	TGCGCCAGCAGCCAAGGGGGCAGCTCTACTGAAAAACTGTTTTTT
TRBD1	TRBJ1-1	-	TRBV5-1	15	CASSLADRGRTEAFF	TGCGCCAGCAGCTTGGCTGACAGGGGAAGGACTGAAGCTTTCTTT